This is a list of T cell receptor beta chains from one sample in a study of CD8 T cells in Susac syndrome. TCRdb called the immunoSEQ multiplex PCR reads again in MiXCR, with one record for every CDR3 protein. The sample contains more than 65,000 distinct CDR3 sequences, roughly 94% of which appear only once. The specimen sequenced was CD8+ T cells from PBMCs. The receptor set was obtained from a human donor in good health. CDR3s leave out the opening cysteine and the closing phenylalanine or tryptophan. The order of the fields is V gene, J gene, CDR3 protein.

TRBV29-1	TRBJ1-2	SVPPGPSNYGYT
TRBV29-1	TRBJ2-1	SVEAGARVGPYNEQF
TRBV27	TRBJ2-7	ASSHGWTEQY
TRBV2	TRBJ2-2	ASNGLVTGELF
TRBV7-9	TRBJ2-3	ASLVFSSTDTQY
TRBV19	TRBJ2-2	ASSTPQASGELF
TRBV6-5	TRBJ2-5	ASSYSNGVPETQY
TRBV4-1	TRBJ1-2	ASSQLEGITKGGYT
TRBV29-1	TRBJ2-7	SVVDIHSYEQY
TRBV4-3	TRBJ2-3	ASSQDPGAGGITDTQY
TRBV19	TRBJ2-1	ASSSGPGAEQF
TRBV12-3/TRBV12-4	TRBJ1-5	ASSDETSNQPQH
TRBV10-3	TRBJ2-5	AISELAGETQY
TRBV6-6	TRBJ1-5	ASSGALNQPQH
TRBV15	TRBJ2-3	ATSRDRGLTDTQY
TRBV19	TRBJ2-1	ASSIGLAGNEQF
TRBV3-1	TRBJ2-2	ASSHADRGGTGELF
TRBV12-3/TRBV12-4	TRBJ2-3	ASSPLRRTDTQY
TRBV7-3	TRBJ2-2	ASSPHSGNTGELF
TRBV6-5	TRBJ2-5	ASSSLTSGVRETQY
TRBV7-9	TRBJ1-2	ASSLGEPRGYT
TRBV7-6	TRBJ2-1	ASSLASGGSYNEQF
TRBV9	TRBJ2-7	ASSVGGGAYEQY
TRBV4-3	TRBJ1-1	ASSQGSRQGTEAF
TRBV7-2	TRBJ1-4	ASTSWREGEKLF
TRBV14	TRBJ1-6	ASSPLPGTDSPLH
TRBV12-3/TRBV12-4	TRBJ2-3	ASSPFDTQY
TRBV27	TRBJ2-1	ASSLRGSNEQF
TRBV6-2/TRBV6-3	TRBJ2-3	ASSPDTAPGTQY
TRBV5-1	TRBJ2-2	ASSLEGAANTGELF
TRBV5-4	TRBJ2-3	ASSPDDGYTQY
TRBV7-9	TRBJ2-5	ASTSADSPRSQY
TRBV29-1	TRBJ2-2	SVALVDRTLGTGELF
TRBV28	TRBJ2-1	ASSPLIQGADEQF
TRBV3-1	TRBJ2-1	ASNLGRGLGYNEQF
TRBV7-9	TRBJ2-5	ASSLAGFSSETQY
TRBV24-1	TRBJ2-3	ATSDLAGGDTQY
TRBV5-6	TRBJ1-6	ASSGGQLNSPLH
TRBV6-6	TRBJ2-7	ASSLTAPYEQY
TRBV4-1	TRBJ2-2	ASSRPGQGDTGELF
TRBV13	TRBJ2-2	ASSILMAGAVTGELF
TRBV6-1	TRBJ2-5	ASSLSGQGGNGETQY
TRBV27	TRBJ2-5	ASSLSLGKTQY
TRBV5-1	TRBJ1-2	ASSLGDRGLNYGYT
TRBV3-1	TRBJ2-1	ASSQGVQDNEQF
TRBV6-5	TRBJ2-4	ASRGPSAKNIQY
TRBV12-3/TRBV12-4	TRBJ2-3	ASSYPFGTDTQY
TRBV6-2/TRBV6-3	TRBJ2-1	ASSYSNSGGNEQF
TRBV15	TRBJ2-5	ATSRVPEGSGETQY